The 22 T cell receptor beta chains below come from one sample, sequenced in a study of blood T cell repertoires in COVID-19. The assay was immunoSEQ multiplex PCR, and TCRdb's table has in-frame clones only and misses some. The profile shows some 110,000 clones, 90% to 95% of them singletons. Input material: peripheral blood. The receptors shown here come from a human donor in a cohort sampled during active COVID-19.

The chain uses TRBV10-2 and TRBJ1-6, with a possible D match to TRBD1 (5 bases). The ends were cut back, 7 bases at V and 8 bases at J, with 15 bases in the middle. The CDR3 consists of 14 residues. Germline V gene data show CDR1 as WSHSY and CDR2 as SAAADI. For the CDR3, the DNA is TGCGCCAGCAAATTGCAGGGTCCAGATTCACCCCTCCACTTT. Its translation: CASKLQGPDSPLHF.

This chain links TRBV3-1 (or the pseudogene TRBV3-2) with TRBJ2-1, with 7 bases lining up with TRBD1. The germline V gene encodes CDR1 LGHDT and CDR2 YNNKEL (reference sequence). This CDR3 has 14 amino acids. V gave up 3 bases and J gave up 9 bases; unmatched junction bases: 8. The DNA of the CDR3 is TGTGCCAGCAGCCATTTAGGACAGGCCGGTGAGCAGTTCTTC. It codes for CASSHLGQAGEQFF.

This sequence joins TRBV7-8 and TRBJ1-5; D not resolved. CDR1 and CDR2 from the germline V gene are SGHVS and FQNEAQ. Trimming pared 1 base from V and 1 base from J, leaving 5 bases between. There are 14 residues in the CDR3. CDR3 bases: TGTGCCAGCAGCTTAGAACGGAGCAATCAGCCCCAGCATTTT. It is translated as CASSLERSNQPQHF.

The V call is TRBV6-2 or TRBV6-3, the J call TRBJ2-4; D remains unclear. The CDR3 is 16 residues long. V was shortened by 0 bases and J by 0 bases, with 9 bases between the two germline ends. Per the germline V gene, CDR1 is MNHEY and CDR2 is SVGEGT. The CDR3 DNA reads TGTGCCAGCAGTTACTCTGGCGGCATAGCCAAAAACATTCAGTACTTC. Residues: CASSYSGGIAKNIQYF.

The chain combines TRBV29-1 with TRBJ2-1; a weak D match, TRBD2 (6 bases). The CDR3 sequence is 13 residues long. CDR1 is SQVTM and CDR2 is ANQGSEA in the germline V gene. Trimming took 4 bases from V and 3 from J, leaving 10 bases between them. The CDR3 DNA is TGCAGCGTTGGTGGGGGGAACTACAATGAGCAGTTCTTC. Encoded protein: CSVGGGNYNEQFF.

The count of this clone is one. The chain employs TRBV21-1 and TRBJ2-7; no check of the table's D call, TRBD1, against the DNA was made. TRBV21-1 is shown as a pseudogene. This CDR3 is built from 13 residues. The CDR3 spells CASSKGTTYEQYF. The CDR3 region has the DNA TGTGCCAGCAGCAAAGGGACAACCTACGAGCAGTACTTC.

The CDR3 spells CASSLGQGMDTEAFF. For the CDR3, the DNA is TGTGCCAGCAGCTTGGGACAGGGGATGGACACTGAAGCTTTCTTT. The chain joins TRBV5-4 to TRBJ1-1, with TRBD1 matching over 8 bases. Germline values: CDR1 SGHNT, CDR2 YYREEE (reference sequence). CDR3 size: 15 residues. V was pared by 0 bases and J by 3 bases, with 4 bases of the junction left unmatched. Using reference TRBV5-4 and TRBJ1-1 for the parts outside the CDR3, the full variable domain is ETGVTQSPTHLIKTRGQQVTLRCSSQSGHNTVSWYQQALGQGPQFIFQYYREEENGRGNFPPRFSGLQFPNYSSELNVNALELDDSALYLCASSLGQGMDTEAFFGQGTRLTVV.

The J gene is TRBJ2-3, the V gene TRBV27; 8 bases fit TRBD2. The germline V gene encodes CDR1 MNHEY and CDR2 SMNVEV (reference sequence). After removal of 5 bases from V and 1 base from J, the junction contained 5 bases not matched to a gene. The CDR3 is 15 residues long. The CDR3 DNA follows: TGTGCCAGCAGTATCAGCGGGGGAGGCACAGATACGCAGTATTTT. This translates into CASSISGGGTDTQYF.

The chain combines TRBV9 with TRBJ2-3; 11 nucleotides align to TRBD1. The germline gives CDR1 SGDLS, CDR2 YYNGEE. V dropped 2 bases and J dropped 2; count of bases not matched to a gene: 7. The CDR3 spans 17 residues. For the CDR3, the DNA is TGTGCCAGCAGCGTTACGGGACAGGGGGTCCTCACAGATACGCAGTATTTT. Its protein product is CASSVTGQGVLTDTQYF.

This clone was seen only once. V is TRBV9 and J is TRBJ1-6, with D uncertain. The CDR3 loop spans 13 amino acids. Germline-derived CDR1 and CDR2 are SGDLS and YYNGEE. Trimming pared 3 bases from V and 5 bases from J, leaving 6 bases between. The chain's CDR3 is CASSGGNNSPLHF. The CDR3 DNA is TGTGCCAGCAGCGGAGGGAATAATTCACCCCTCCACTTT.

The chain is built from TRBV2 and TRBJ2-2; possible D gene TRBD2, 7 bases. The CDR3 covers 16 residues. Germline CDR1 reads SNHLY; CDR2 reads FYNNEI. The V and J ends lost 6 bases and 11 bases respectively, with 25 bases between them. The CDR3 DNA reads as TGTGCCAGCAGCTTTCGAAGGGGGGGGGCAAATGGTGAGCTGTTTTTT. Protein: CASSFRRGGANGELFF.

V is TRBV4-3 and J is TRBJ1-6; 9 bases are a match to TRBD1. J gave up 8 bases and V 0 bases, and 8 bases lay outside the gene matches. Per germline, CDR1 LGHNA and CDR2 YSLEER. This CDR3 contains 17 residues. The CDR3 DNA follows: TGCGCCAGCAGCCAAGATCGGACAGGGGCCCTTTATTCACCCCTCCACTTT. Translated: CASSQDRTGALYSPLHF.

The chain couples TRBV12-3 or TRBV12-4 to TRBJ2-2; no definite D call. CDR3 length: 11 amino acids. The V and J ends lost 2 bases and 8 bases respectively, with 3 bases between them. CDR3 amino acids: CASSLSGELFF. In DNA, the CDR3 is TGTGCCAGCAGTTTATCTGGGGAGCTGTTTTTT.

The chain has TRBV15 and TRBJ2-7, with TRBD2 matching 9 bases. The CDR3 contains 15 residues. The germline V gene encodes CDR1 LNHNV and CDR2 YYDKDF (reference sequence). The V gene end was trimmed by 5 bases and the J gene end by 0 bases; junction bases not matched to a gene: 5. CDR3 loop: CATSETSGDSYEQYF. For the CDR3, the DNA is TGTGCCACCAGCGAGACTAGCGGAGACTCCTACGAGCAGTACTTC.

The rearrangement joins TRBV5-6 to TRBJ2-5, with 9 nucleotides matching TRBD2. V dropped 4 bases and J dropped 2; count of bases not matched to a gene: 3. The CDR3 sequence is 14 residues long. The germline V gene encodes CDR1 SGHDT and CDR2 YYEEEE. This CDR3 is CASSVLAGQETQYF. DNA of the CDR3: TGTGCCAGCAGCGTACTAGCGGGTCAAGAGACCCAGTACTTC.

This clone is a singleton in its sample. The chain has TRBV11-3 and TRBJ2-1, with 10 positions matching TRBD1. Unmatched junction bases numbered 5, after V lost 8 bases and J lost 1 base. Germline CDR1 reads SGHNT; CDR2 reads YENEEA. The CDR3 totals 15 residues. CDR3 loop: CASSGTGASYNEQFF. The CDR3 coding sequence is TGTGCCAGCTCTGGGACAGGGGCTTCCTACAATGAGCAGTTCTTC.

CDR3 sequence: CASSPMRQGVRNEQFF. CDR3 DNA sequence: TGTGCCAGCAGCCCGATGAGACAGGGGGTTCGTAATGAGCAGTTCTTC. This sequence joins TRBV11-2 and TRBJ2-1; 9 bases align to TRBD1. In germline, CDR1 is SGHAT, CDR2 FQNNGV. The CDR3 extends over 16 amino acids. The ends lost 5 bases at V and 7 bases at J; junction bases unmatched: 12.

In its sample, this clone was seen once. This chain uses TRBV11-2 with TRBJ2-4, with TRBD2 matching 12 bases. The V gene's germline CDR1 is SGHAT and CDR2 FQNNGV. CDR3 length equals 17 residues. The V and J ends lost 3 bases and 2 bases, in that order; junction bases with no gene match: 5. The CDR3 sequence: CASSFSLAGGPKNIQYF. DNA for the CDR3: TGTGCCAGCAGCTTTTCTCTAGCGGGGGGGCCCAAAAACATTCAGTACTTC.

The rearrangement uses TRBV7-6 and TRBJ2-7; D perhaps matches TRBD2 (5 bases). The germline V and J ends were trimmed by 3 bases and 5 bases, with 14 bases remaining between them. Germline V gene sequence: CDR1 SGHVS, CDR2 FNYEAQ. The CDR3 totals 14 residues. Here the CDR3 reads CASSFEGAFDEQYF. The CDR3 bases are TGTGCCAGCAGCTTCGAGGGAGCTTTCGACGAGCAGTACTTC.

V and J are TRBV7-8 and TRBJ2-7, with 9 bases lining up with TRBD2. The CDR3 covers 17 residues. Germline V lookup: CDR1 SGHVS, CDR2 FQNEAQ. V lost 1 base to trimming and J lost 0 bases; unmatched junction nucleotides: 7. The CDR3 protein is CASSLGFAGGGSYEQYF. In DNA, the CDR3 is TGTGCCAGCAGCTTAGGTTTCGCGGGAGGGGGCTCCTACGAGCAGTACTTC.

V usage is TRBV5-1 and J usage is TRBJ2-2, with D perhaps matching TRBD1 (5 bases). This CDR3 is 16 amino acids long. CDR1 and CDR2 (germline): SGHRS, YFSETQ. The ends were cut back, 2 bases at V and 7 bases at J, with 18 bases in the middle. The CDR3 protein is CASSLMSGASGGELFF. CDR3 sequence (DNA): TGCGCCAGCAGCTTAATGAGTGGGGCCTCCGGCGGGGAGCTGTTTTTT.

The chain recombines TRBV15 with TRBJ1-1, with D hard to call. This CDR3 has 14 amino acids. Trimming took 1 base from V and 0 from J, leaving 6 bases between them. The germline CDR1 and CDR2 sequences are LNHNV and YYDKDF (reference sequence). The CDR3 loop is CATSRGALNTEAFF. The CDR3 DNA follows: TGTGCCACCAGCAGAGGGGCACTGAACACTGAAGCTTTCTTT.